The clone carrying this TCR beta chain was recorded many times. The template used for profiling TCR beta VDJ and CDR3 was genomic DNA. A single record per CDR3 protein comes from TCRdb applying MiXCR to the reads. This table holds 150,000 to 200,000 distinct CDR3 sequences, around 45% found once. The source of the sample is a study of CD8+CD57+ T cells in acquired aplastic anemia. Trimming took 7 bases from V and 5 from J, leaving 21 bases between them. Germline V CDR1 and CDR2: LNHDA, SQIVND (reference sequence). CDR3 length: 15 residues. Sequencing was done on patients that had shown CD8+CD57+ cell expansion by flow cytometry.

This TCR was sampled from a human donor with aplastic anemia. The V call is TRBV19, the J call TRBJ2-7, with D perhaps TRBD2 (6 bases). Sequencing used sorted CD4+, CD8+, or CD8+CD57+ T cells (not recorded which) from PBMCs. CDR3 protein: CASTRSGWEDDEQYF. Written as DNA, the CDR3 is TGTGCCAGTACTCGATCCGGGTGGGAGGACGACGAGCAGTACTTC.